These T cell receptor beta chains were read from a single sample in a study of human T cells and chemical hapten exposure. TCRdb passed the RACE reads through MiXCR, listing each CDR3 protein once. Found here are 100,000 to 150,000 distinct CDR3 sequences, about 9% of them singletons; the top ten hold 1.5% to 2%. The sample consisted of whole blood. The receptors here all came from a male donor in good health. Some clones in this sample may be carry-over from other donors' samples. CDR3s include the opening cysteine and the closing phenylalanine or tryptophan. D genes are given only for firm matches. Expanded clones get a size class; other rows say once, few or many, or leave the size out.

j_call,clone_size,d_call,v_call,cdr3_aa,cdr3_nt
TRBJ1-1,many,NA,TRBV7-2,CASSLPPTNTEAFF,TGTGCCAGCAGCTTACCCCCGACTAACACTGAAGCTTTCTTT
TRBJ2-7,few,TRBD1,TRBV6-2/TRBV6-3,CASSTGTDQTDEQYF,TGTGCCAGCAGCACTGGGACAGACCAGACTGACGAGCAGTACTTC
TRBJ2-1,once,NA,TRBV6-5,CASSYSAASSYNEQFF,TGTGCCAGCAGTTACTCGGCCGCAAGCTCCTACAATGAGCAGTTCTTC
TRBJ1-5,few,NA,TRBV27,CASSFRGHNQPQHF,TGTGCCAGCAGTTTCCGTGGACACAATCAGCCCCAGCATTTT
TRBJ1-2,NA,TRBD1,TRBV27,CASSLSPRGPNYGYTF,TGTGCCAGCAGTTTATCCCCGAGGGGGCCCAACTATGGCTACACCTTC
TRBJ1-2,few,TRBD1,TRBV29-1,CSPGQDYGYTF,TGCAGCCCAGGACAGGACTATGGCTACACCTTC
TRBJ1-1,NA,NA,TRBV7-9,CASSPPSWGTEAFF,TGTGCCAGCAGCCCTCCCTCGTGGGGCACTGAAGCTTTCTTT
TRBJ1-6,few,TRBD1,TRBV4-3,CASSQDNRGPSNSPLHF,TGCGCCAGCAGCCAAGATAACAGGGGGCCGAGTAATTCACCCCTCCACTTT
TRBJ1-1,many,NA,TRBV12-3/TRBV12-4,CASSPPGTVNTEAFF,TGTGCCAGCAGCCCCCCCGGGACGGTGAACACTGAAGCTTTCTTT
TRBJ2-1,many,TRBD2,TRBV6-5,CASSYSTTSHEQFF,TGTGCCAGCAGTTACTCGACGACTAGCCATGAGCAGTTCTTC
TRBJ2-1,NA,NA,TRBV14,CASSQASAYRAAAQFF,TGTGCCAGCAGCCAAGCCTCTGCCTATCGCGCCGCTGCTCAGTTCTTC
TRBJ2-1,few,NA,TRBV7-2,CASSLGQVSYNEQFF,TGTGCCAGCAGCTTAGGACAGGTCTCCTACAATGAGCAGTTCTTC
TRBJ2-2,NA,NA,TRBV2,CAGGMTGHFDTGELFF,TGTGCCGGGGGAATGACAGGTCACTTCGACACCGGGGAGCTGTTTTTT
TRBJ1-1,NA,TRBD1,TRBV12-5,CASGLGRDRDTEAFF,TGTGCTAGTGGTTTGGGACGGGACAGGGACACTGAAGCTTTCTTT
TRBJ2-2,few,NA,TRBV12-3/TRBV12-4,CASSIWEPNTGELFF,TGTGCCAGCAGTATCTGGGAGCCCAACACCGGGGAGCTGTTTTTT
TRBJ1-4,few,NA,TRBV4-3,CASSQDHPGANEKLFF,TGCGCCAGCAGCCAAGATCATCCAGGGGCTAATGAAAAACTGTTTTTT
TRBJ2-2,many,TRBD2,TRBV29-1,CSVPGLAGPNTGELFF,TGCAGCGTCCCTGGACTAGCGGGACCGAACACCGGGGAGCTGTTTTTT
TRBJ2-1,few,NA,TRBV9,CVSSPRDMYEQFF,TGTGTCAGCAGCCCTCGGGACATGTATGAGCAGTTCTTC
TRBJ2-7,NA,NA,TRBV11-3,CASSSKTGYEQYF,TGTGCCAGCAGCTCTAAGACTGGTTACGAGCAGTACTTC
TRBJ2-5,NA,TRBD2,TRBV20-1,CSAEEGLAGGETQYF,TGCAGTGCTGAAGAGGGACTAGCGGGGGGAGAGACCCAGTACTTC
TRBJ2-3,NA,TRBD1,TRBV5-6,CASSSMGDRLTDTQYF,TGTGCCAGCAGCTCGATGGGGGACAGACTCACAGATACGCAGTATTTT
TRBJ2-5,NA,NA,TRBV12-3/TRBV12-4,CASSLKDQETQYF,TGTGCCAGCAGTTTAAAGGATCAAGAGACCCAGTACTTC
TRBJ2-1,NA,NA,TRBV6-1,CASSDVRGYNEQFF,TGTGCCAGCAGTGATGTCAGGGGTTACAATGAGCAGTTCTTC
TRBJ1-1,few,NA,TRBV20-1,CSVFGGNTEAFF,TGCAGTGTTTTTGGCGGGAACACTGAAGCTTTCTTT
TRBJ2-3,few,NA,TRBV4-3,CASSQVTGKDTQYF,TGCGCCAGCAGCCAGGTAACAGGGAAGGATACGCAGTATTTT
TRBJ1-1,many,NA,TRBV5-1,CASSSGFLNTEAFF,TGCGCCAGCAGTTCAGGGTTTTTGAACACTGAAGCTTTCTTT
TRBJ2-1,NA,TRBD1,TRBV7-7,CASSLNEGTGQFF,TGTGCCAGCAGCTTAAATGAGGGGACAGGGCAGTTCTTC
TRBJ2-1,many,NA,TRBV7-2,CASSLGKERQEQFF,TGTGCCAGCAGCTTAGGGAAGGAAAGACAAGAGCAGTTCTTC
TRBJ2-7,many,NA,TRBV18,CASSPKHRGPTVDYEQYF,TGTGCCAGCTCACCAAAACACCGCGGACCAACAGTAGACTACGAGCAGTACTTC
TRBJ1-5,many,TRBD1,TRBV6-1,CASTVSGGRQPQHF,TGTGCCAGCACTGTCTCAGGGGGTAGGCAGCCCCAGCATTTT
TRBJ2-5,few,TRBD1,TRBV2,CASRLTGEETQYF,TGTGCCAGCAGGCTGACAGGGGAGGAGACCCAGTACTTC
TRBJ1-1,NA,NA,TRBV4-2,CASSQEPGVNTEAFF,TGTGCCAGCAGCCAAGAGCCCGGGGTGAACACTGAAGCTTTCTTT
TRBJ2-7,few,NA,TRBV27,CASSTGTYEQYF,TGTGCCAGCTCGACAGGTACCTACGAGCAGTACTTC
TRBJ2-2,NA,TRBD2,TRBV7-2,CASSSRGGGTGELFF,TGTGCCAGCAGCTCTCGCGGGGGGGGTACCGGGGAGCTGTTTTTT
TRBJ2-3,few,NA,TRBV12-3/TRBV12-4,CASSGGISTDTQYF,TGTGCCAGCAGTGGGGGAATTAGCACAGATACGCAGTATTTT
TRBJ2-1,NA,TRBD2,TRBV4-3,CASSQDSGTSGGAGYNEQFF,TGCGCCAGCAGCCAAGATTCTGGGACTAGCGGGGGGGCAGGTTACAATGAGCAGTTCTTC
TRBJ2-3,NA,TRBD2,TRBV20-1,CSALTRLAGADTQYF,TGCAGTGCTCTAACCAGACTAGCGGGGGCAGATACGCAGTATTTT
TRBJ2-5,many,TRBD1,TRBV2,CASRDVGSQGAGETQYF,TGTGCCAGCAGGGATGTAGGGTCTCAGGGGGCTGGGGAGACCCAGTACTTC
TRBJ1-1,NA,NA,TRBV5-4,CASSLDWQGTEAFF,TGTGCCAGCAGCTTGGATTGGCAGGGCACTGAAGCTTTCTTT
TRBJ2-3,NA,NA,TRBV14,CASSQVTPAPDTQYF,TGTGCCAGCAGCCAAGTGACTCCAGCCCCCGATACGCAGTATTTT
TRBJ2-3,many,TRBD2,TRBV7-2,CASTIGLGSGALLGTDTQYF,TGTGCCAGCACCATTGGTCTTGGTAGCGGGGCCCTTTTGGGCACAGATACGCAGTATTTT
TRBJ2-7,many,TRBD1,TRBV27,CASSAYRGLSSYEQYF,TGTGCCAGCAGTGCCTACAGGGGGCTCAGCTCCTACGAGCAGTACTTC
TRBJ2-3,NA,TRBD2,TRBV4-1,CASSARLAGGMSDTQYF,TGCGCCAGCAGTGCCAGGTTAGCGGGGGGGATGTCAGATACGCAGTATTTT
TRBJ2-1,NA,NA,TRBV7-3,CASASAGQGEQFF,TGTGCCAGCGCGTCGGCAGGGCAGGGTGAGCAGTTCTTC
TRBJ2-3,few,TRBD1,TRBV9,CASRVVSGQGGTDTQYF,TGTGCCAGCAGGGTAGTTTCCGGACAGGGGGGCACAGATACGCAGTATTTT
TRBJ2-1,many,TRBD2,TRBV6-4,CASSDAAGGNNEQFF,TGTGCCAGCAGTGACGCAGCGGGAGGGAACAATGAGCAGTTCTTC
TRBJ1-4,NA,NA,TRBV12-3/TRBV12-4,CASSFGVSGTNEKLFF,TGTGCCAGCAGTTTTGGGGTTTCTGGCACTAATGAAAAACTGTTTTTT
TRBJ1-5,many,NA,TRBV7-9,CASSLQGGNQPQHF,TGTGCCAGCAGCTTACAAGGGGGCAATCAGCCCCAGCATTTT
TRBJ2-6,few,NA,TRBV5-6,CASKLGSGANVLTF,TGTGCCAGTAAGCTGGGCTCGGGGGCCAACGTCCTGACTTTC
TRBJ1-3,NA,TRBD1,TRBV18,CASSPIMGQGTDTIYF,TGTGCCAGCTCACCAATTATGGGACAGGGTACCGACACCATATATTTT
TRBJ1-2,many,TRBD1,TRBV5-1,CASSLVDWGTATNYGYTF,TGCGCCAGCAGCTTGGTGGATTGGGGGACAGCCACTAACTATGGCTACACCTTC
TRBJ2-7,NA,NA,TRBV6-5,CASSFRHPRYEQYF,TGTGCCAGCAGTTTTAGACATCCCCGTTACGAGCAGTACTTC
TRBJ2-2,many,NA,TRBV6-2/TRBV6-3,CASSYAHPRRELFF,TGTGCCAGCAGTTACGCTCACCCCAGGAGGGAGCTGTTTTTT